This TCR beta chain stems from a study of T-cell reconstitution after alpha-beta-depleted transplantation in children. This CDR3 region has 13 residues. Trimming left V 3 bases short and J 11 bases short, with 14 bases between. From germline, CDR1 is SEHNR and CDR2 FQNEAQ (reference sequence). Unique molecular identifiers were incorporated into the prepared TCRbeta library. One entry per CDR3 protein results from TCRdb running MiXCR on the PCR reads. The table lists 600,000 to 700,000 distinct CDR3 sequences, 16% of them singletons. This clonotype was seen only once. Source: PBMCs from the stem cell graft donor, taken from the stem cell graft. The genes are TRBV7-9 and TRBJ2-1; D unclear. The sequence was collected from a human donor who donated a stem cell graft to a child with acute myeloid leukemia. The DNA of the CDR3 is TGTGCCAGCAGCTTTCTAGAACTGTCAAAGCAGTTCTTC. Residues: CASSFLELSKQFF.